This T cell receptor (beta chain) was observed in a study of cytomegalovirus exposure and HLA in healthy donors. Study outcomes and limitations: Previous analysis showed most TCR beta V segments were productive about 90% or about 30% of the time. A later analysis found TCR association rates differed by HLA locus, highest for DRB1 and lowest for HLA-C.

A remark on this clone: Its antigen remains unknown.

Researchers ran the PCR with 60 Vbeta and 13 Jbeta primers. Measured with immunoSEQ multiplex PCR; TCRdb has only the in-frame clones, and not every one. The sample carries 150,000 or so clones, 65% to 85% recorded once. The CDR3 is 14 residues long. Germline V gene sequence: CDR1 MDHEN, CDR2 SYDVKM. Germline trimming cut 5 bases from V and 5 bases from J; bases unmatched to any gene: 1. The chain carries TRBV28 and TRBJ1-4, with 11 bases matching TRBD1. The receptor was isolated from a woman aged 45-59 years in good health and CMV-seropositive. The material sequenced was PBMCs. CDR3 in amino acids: CASSGDRGNEKLFF. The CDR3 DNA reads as TGTGCCAGCAGTGGGGACAGGGGGAATGAAAAACTGTTTTTT.